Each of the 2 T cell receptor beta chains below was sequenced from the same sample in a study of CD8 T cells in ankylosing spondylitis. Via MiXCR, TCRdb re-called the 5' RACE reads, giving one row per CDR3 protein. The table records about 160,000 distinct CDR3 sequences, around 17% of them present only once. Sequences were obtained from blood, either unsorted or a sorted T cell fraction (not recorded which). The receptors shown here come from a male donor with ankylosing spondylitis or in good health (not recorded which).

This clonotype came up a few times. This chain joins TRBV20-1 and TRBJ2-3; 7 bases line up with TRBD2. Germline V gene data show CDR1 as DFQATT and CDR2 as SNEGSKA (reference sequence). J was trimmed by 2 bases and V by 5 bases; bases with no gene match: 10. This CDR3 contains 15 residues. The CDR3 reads CSAPLADQFTDTQYF. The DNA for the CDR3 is TGCAGTGCTCCCCTAGCGGATCAATTCACAGATACGCAGTATTTT.

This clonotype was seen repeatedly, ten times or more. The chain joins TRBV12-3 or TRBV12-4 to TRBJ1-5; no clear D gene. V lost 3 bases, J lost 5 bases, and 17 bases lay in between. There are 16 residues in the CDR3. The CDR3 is CASSFREPTRDQPQHF. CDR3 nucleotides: TGTGCCAGCAGTTTTAGGGAACCCACGAGGGATCAGCCCCAGCATTTT.